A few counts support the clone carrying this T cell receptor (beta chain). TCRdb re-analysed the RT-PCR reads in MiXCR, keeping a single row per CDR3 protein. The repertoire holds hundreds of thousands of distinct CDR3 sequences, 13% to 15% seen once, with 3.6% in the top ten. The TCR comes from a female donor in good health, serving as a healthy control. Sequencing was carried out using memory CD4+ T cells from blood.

The CDR3 spells CASSQDERPAFF. The DNA for the CDR3 is TGTGCCAGCAGTCAGGACGAACGGCCAGCTTTCTTT. The chain employs TRBV12-3 or TRBV12-4 and TRBJ1-1; D is undetermined. Trimming took off 5 bases at V and 10 bases at J, with 14 bases between the two ends. The CDR3 contains 12 residues.